These 30 T cell receptor beta chains were all obtained from the same sample, sequenced in a study of blood T cells in healthy people across ages. Alongside a J-beta primer mix, a sample-barcoded 5' primer served in a second PCR lasting about 6 to 11 cycles. TCRdb passed the 5' RACE reads through MiXCR, listing each CDR3 protein once. The sample lists 1.5 million to 2 million distinct CDR3 sequences, almost 35% seen once, with about 11% in the top ten. The sample comprised blood. All receptors derive from a woman aged 25 to 39 in good health.

This clonotype has only a few counts. The chain is built from TRBV6-1 and TRBJ1-2; D might be TRBD1 (6 bases). V lost 3 bases and J lost 8, with 16 bases in between. CDR1 and CDR2 from the germline V gene are MNHNS and SASEGT. The CDR3 is made up of 14 amino acids. CDR3 sequence reads: CASSDPWGTSGYTF. CDR3 coding DNA: TGTGCCAGCAGTGACCCTTGGGGGACATCGGGCTACACCTTC.

The J gene is TRBJ1-1, the V gene TRBV10-3; D not certain. The germline V and J ends were trimmed by 2 bases and 1 base, with 8 bases remaining between them. This CDR3 is built from 14 residues. The germline V gene has CDR1 ENHRY and CDR2 SYGVKD. The CDR3 DNA reads TGTGCCATCAGTGAGGTTGGGTCGAACACTGAAGCTTTCTTT. Amino acids: CAISEVGSNTEAFF.

Only a few counts were recorded for this clonotype. The J gene is TRBJ2-7, the V gene TRBV6-4; D remains ambiguous. The CDR3 sequence is 11 residues long. CDR1 and CDR2 (germline): MRHNA, SNTAGT. V shed 0 bases and J shed 12 bases, with 9 bases lying between them. The CDR3 loop reads CASSDSILVYF. The CDR3 coding sequence is TGTGCCAGCAGTGACTCGATTCTCGTGTACTTC.

This rearrangement joins TRBV5-1 to TRBJ1-2; no clear D. The CDR3 totals 14 residues. CDR1 and CDR2 (germline): SGHRS, YFSETQ. V shed 5 bases and J shed 8 bases, with 19 bases lying between them. CDR3 amino acids: CASRREQTFGGYTF. CDR3 nucleotides: TGCGCCAGCAGACGGGAACAGACGTTTGGGGGCTACACCTTC.

The rearrangement uses TRBV7-3 and TRBJ2-2, with 13 positions matching TRBD2. V dropped 6 bases and J dropped 4; count of bases not matched to a gene: 11. This CDR3 has 18 residues. Germline V lookup: CDR1 SGHTA, CDR2 FQGTGA. Written as DNA, the CDR3 is TGTGCCAGCAGTTTATCAGGACTAGCGGGAGAGTTCACCGGGGAGCTGTTTTTT. Translation: CASSLSGLAGEFTGELFF.

This clonotype was recorded a few times. V and J are TRBV7-9 and TRBJ2-6, with a possible D match to TRBD1 (5 bases). Trimming cost V 3 bases and J 4 bases, with 10 bases left between them. CDR1 is SEHNR and CDR2 is FQNEAQ in the germline V gene (reference sequence). The CDR3 consists of 15 residues. CDR3 bases: TGTGCCAGCAGCTTGGGCAGGGCCGGGGCCAACGTCCTGACTTTC. It encodes CASSLGRAGANVLTF.

The V gene is TRBV27, the J gene TRBJ2-2; D possibly corresponds to TRBD1 (5 bases). The germline V gene encodes CDR1 MNHEY and CDR2 SMNVEV (reference sequence). There are 16 residues in the CDR3. V lost 3 bases and J lost 1, with 12 bases in between. For the CDR3, the DNA is TGTGCCAGCAGTTTTCGTTATACAGGGAACACCGGGGAGCTGTTTTTT. It codes for CASSFRYTGNTGELFF.

This clonotype occurred a few times. The gene calls are TRBV27 and TRBJ2-7; D remains unclear. The length of the CDR3 is 13 residues. Germline CDR1 is MNHEY and CDR2 is SMNVEV (reference sequence). Trimming took 10 bases from V and 0 from J, leaving 13 bases between them. The CDR3 reads CATNDGISYEQYF. The CDR3 DNA reads TGTGCCACCAACGACGGAATCTCCTACGAGCAGTACTTC.

This clonotype was seen only a few times. The chain links TRBV7-9 to TRBJ2-6; TRBD2 agrees at 7 bases. After removal of 5 bases from V and 2 bases from J, the junction contained 6 bases not matched to a gene. CDR3 length: 16 residues. From germline, CDR1 is SEHNR and CDR2 FQNEAQ (reference sequence). CDR3 loop: CASSTTAGAGANVLTF. As DNA, the CDR3 is TGTGCCAGCAGCACCACGGCGGGGGCTGGGGCCAACGTCCTGACTTTC.

The J gene is TRBJ2-7, the V gene TRBV18, with D possibly being TRBD1 (6 bases). The V gene's germline CDR1 is KGHSH and CDR2 LQKENI. This CDR3 has 16 residues. V lost 3 bases and J lost 6, with 21 bases in between. CDR3 coding DNA: TGTGCCAGCTCACCTGCTGGCAGGGGTAGAGATGGCGAGCAGTACTTC. It translates to CASSPAGRGRDGEQYF.

The chain has TRBV29-1 and TRBJ2-5; D is tentatively TRBD1 or TRBD2 (5 bases each). The ends were cut back, 7 bases at V and 4 bases at J, with 16 bases in the middle. The CDR3 sequence is 13 residues long. Per germline, CDR1 SQVTM and CDR2 ANQGSEA. The CDR3 DNA sequence: TGCAGCGGCCTAATTGGGGGTGGAGAGACCCAGTACTTC. Translation gives CSGLIGGGETQYF.

The J gene is TRBJ2-3, the V gene TRBV20-1; D not certain. This CDR3 has 12 amino acids. The germline gives CDR1 DFQATT, CDR2 SNEGSKA (reference sequence). V lost 3 bases, J lost 3 bases, and 7 bases lay in between. The CDR3 nucleotides read TGCAGTGCTAGGGGTCAGACAGATACGCAGTATTTT. Residues: CSARGQTDTQYF.

J is TRBJ1-2 and V is TRBV7-9; D unclear. The germline V gene encodes CDR1 SEHNR and CDR2 FQNEAQ (reference sequence). This CDR3 has 9 amino acids. V lost 8 bases to trimming and J lost 12 bases, with 10 bases between them. The CDR3: CASGPGHTF. DNA of the CDR3: TGTGCCAGCGGCCCGGGCCACACCTTC.

The chain carries TRBV27 and TRBJ2-3; 7 nucleotides line up with TRBD1. Germline assignment: CDR1 MNHEY and CDR2 SMNVEV (reference sequence). The CDR3 loop spans 15 amino acids. Trimming cost V 6 bases and J 0 bases; bases outside gene matches: 6. The CDR3 bases are TGTGCCAGCAGGAGCAGGGGGTGGAGCACAGATACGCAGTATTTT. It yields the protein CASRSRGWSTDTQYF.

In this sample, this clonotype turned up many times. The chain recombines TRBV10-3 with TRBJ1-1; a possible D gene is TRBD1 (6 bases). The ends were cut back, 0 bases at V and 9 bases at J, with 23 bases in the middle. The length of the CDR3 is 17 residues. The germline V gene encodes CDR1 ENHRY and CDR2 SYGVKD. CDR3 DNA: TGTGCCATCAGTGAGTCTGCAAGGACGAGGGGGGCAAAGAAAGCTTTCTTT. Translated: CAISESARTRGAKKAFF.

The chain couples TRBV7-9 to TRBJ2-7; D gene uncertain. This CDR3 has 16 residues. Trimming cost V 2 bases and J 1 base, with 15 bases left between them. Germline CDR1 reads SEHNR; CDR2 reads FQNEAQ (reference sequence). This CDR3 is CASSLSCGKGSYEQYF. DNA for the CDR3: TGTGCCAGCAGCTTATCATGTGGCAAGGGATCCTACGAGCAGTACTTC.

This clonotype was counted many times. The V and J genes are TRBV30 and TRBJ2-1; no reliable D call. This CDR3 is 12 amino acids long. The germline gives CDR1 GTSNPN, CDR2 SVGIG (reference sequence). V lost 3 bases, J lost 3 bases, and 6 bases lay in between. CDR3 residues: CAWSVSYNEQFF. CDR3 sequence (DNA): TGTGCCTGGAGCGTCAGCTACAATGAGCAGTTCTTC.

The chain couples TRBV28 to TRBJ1-2; 7 positions match TRBD1. This CDR3 has 16 residues. Trimming took 8 bases from V and 0 from J; bases not matched to a gene: 12. Per germline, CDR1 MDHEN and CDR2 SYDVKM. The CDR3 DNA sequence: TGTGCCAGCCTACGGGACAGAGATTTATCTAACTATGGCTACACCTTC. This encodes CASLRDRDLSNYGYTF.

The chain is built from TRBV13 and TRBJ2-7, with a possible D match to TRBD2 (6 bases). CDR3 length equals 11 residues. Trimming took 5 bases from V and 11 from J, leaving 13 bases between them. CDR1 and CDR2 from the germline V gene are PRHDT and FYEKMQ (reference sequence). In DNA, the CDR3 is TGTGCCAGCAGCCCCGGGACTTTAAAGTACTTC. Translated, it gives CASSPGTLKYF.

Only a few counts were recorded for this clonotype. The chain combines TRBV5-4 with TRBJ1-1; D might be TRBD1 (5 bases). The CDR3 contains 16 residues. Germline values: CDR1 SGHNT, CDR2 YYREEE (reference sequence). V was cut by 4 bases and J by 4 bases, with 20 bases left in between. The chain's CDR3 is CASSPTGGRVGTEAFF. DNA for the CDR3: TGTGCCAGCAGCCCGACCGGGGGTAGGGTGGGCACTGAAGCTTTCTTT.

This clonotype was detected many times. The chain combines TRBV5-1 with TRBJ2-7; D might be TRBD2 (6 bases). The CDR3 loop spans 19 amino acids. Trimming shortened V by 5 bases and J by 4 bases, and 31 bases separated the two germline ends. CDR1 SGHRS and CDR2 YFSETQ come from the germline V gene. CDR3 sequence (DNA): TGCGCCAGCAGACACTTGGCCCCGGCGGCGGGGAGTAGGAGGTACGAGCAGTACTTC. Encoded protein: CASRHLAPAAGSRRYEQYF.

This clonotype was counted between two and nine times. This chain links TRBV10-3 with TRBJ1-2; TRBD1 is a possible D gene (5 bases). Germline CDR1 ENHRY, CDR2 SYGVKD. This CDR3 region has 13 residues. Trimming took 6 bases from V and 2 from J, leaving 10 bases between them. DNA of the CDR3: TGTGCCATCAGCCGGGACTCGAACTATGGCTACACCTTC. Translated, it gives CAISRDSNYGYTF.

This clonotype was seen ten or more times. The chain recombines TRBV29-1 with TRBJ1-2; tentatively, D is TRBD1 (5 bases). The V gene lost 7 bases and the J gene lost 0 bases, with 12 bases spanning the gap. This CDR3 is 13 amino acids long. Germline CDR1 and CDR2: SQVTM and ANQGSEA. The chain's CDR3 is CSALGGPNYGYTF. The CDR3 nucleotides read TGCAGCGCCCTGGGGGGACCTAACTATGGCTACACCTTC. Drawing the rest from reference TRBV29-1 and TRBJ1-2, the complete variable domain is SAVISQKPSRDICQRGTSLTIQCQVDSQVTMMFWYRQQPGQSLTLIATANQGSEATYESGFVIDKFPISRPNLTFSTLTVSNMSPEDSSIYLCSALGGPNYGYTFGSGTRLTVV.

This clonotype showed up just a few times. V gene TRBV29-1 combines with J gene TRBJ2-5; TRBD2 agrees at 9 bases. The CDR3 spans 15 residues. Trimming cost V 2 bases and J 11 bases; bases outside gene matches: 15. The V gene's germline CDR1 is SQVTM and CDR2 ANQGSEA. CDR3 in amino acids: CSVESPSGVSYGQYF. CDR3 bases: TGCAGCGTTGAATCGCCTAGCGGGGTCTCCTACGGGCAGTACTTC.

This rearrangement joins TRBV4-1 to TRBJ1-2, with a tentative D call TRBD1 (5 bases). With 6 bases removed from V and 4 bases from J, the gap between germline ends came to 9 bases. There are 12 residues in the CDR3. Germline values: CDR1 MGHRA, CDR2 YSYEKL. CDR3 amino acids: CASSGGTYGYTF. CDR3 sequence (DNA): TGCGCCAGCAGTGGAGGGACCTATGGCTACACCTTC.

This clonotype was seen a few times. V gene TRBV7-2 combines with J gene TRBJ2-3, with D uncertain. The ends were cut back, 4 bases at V and 11 bases at J, with 13 bases in the middle. The length of the CDR3 is 12 residues. Germline CDR1 SGHTA, CDR2 FQGNSA. The CDR3 bases are TGTGCCAGCAGCTCCCCGACTCTCGGGCAGTATTTT. Encoded protein: CASSSPTLGQYF.

The rearrangement links TRBV7-9 to TRBJ1-1; D may be TRBD1 (6 bases). Trimming left V 2 bases short and J 3 bases short, with 19 bases between. CDR3 length equals 17 residues. Germline V gives CDR1 SEHNR, CDR2 FQNEAQ (reference sequence). The CDR3 DNA is TGTGCCAGCAGCTTACCCAAAAGGGGGGTGGCCGACACTGAAGCTTTCTTT. Translated: CASSLPKRGVADTEAFF.

This chain joins TRBV24-1 and TRBJ2-1; TRBD2 matches 9 bases. Germline V gene data show CDR1 as KGHDR and CDR2 as SFDVKD. Trimming removed 1 base from V and 7 bases from J; junction bases left unmatched: 10. The CDR3 is 17 amino acids. The CDR3 coding sequence is TGTGCCACCAGTGATTTAGAGGCGGGGGGGCCTTCAAATGAGCAGTTCTTC. This gives the protein CATSDLEAGGPSNEQFF.

Concerning this clonotype: A junction boundary mismatches the germline segment, possibly from a read error. The chain combines TRBV7-9 with TRBJ2-3; D unclear. The germline CDR1 and CDR2 sequences are SEHNR and FQNEAQ (reference sequence). The CDR3 is 12 residues long. The CDR3 is CASGLFVDTQYF. In DNA, the CDR3 is TGTGCCAGCGGCTTATTCGTAGATACGCAGTATTTT.

This clonotype was detected a few times. V is TRBV27 and J is TRBJ2-3, with D unresolved. Per the germline V gene, CDR1 is MNHEY and CDR2 is SMNVEV (reference sequence). V lost 4 bases to trimming and J lost 5 bases, with 13 bases between them. The CDR3 contains 14 residues. CDR3 residues: CASSYGLGLDTQYF. Here the CDR3 DNA reads TGTGCCAGCAGTTACGGATTAGGCTTAGATACGCAGTATTTT.